This T cell receptor beta chain emerged from a study of T cell responses to AZD1222 COVID-19 vaccine. Germline CDR1 SNHLY, CDR2 FYNNEI. V lost 10 bases and J lost 1; bases outside the gene matches: 9. CDR3 size: 16 residues. The method was immunoSEQ multiplex PCR; TCRdb's version includes in-frame clones alone and lacks a portion of them. The table has some 130,000 clones, more than 75% seen once. The source is an adult in good health. The sequencing used peripheral blood, collected on day 0 of AZD1222 vaccination. The chain is built from TRBV2 and TRBJ2-7; 14 nucleotides match TRBD2. The CDR3 here is CAITTSGGEKSYEQYF. The CDR3 DNA follows: TGTGCCATTACGACTAGCGGGGGGGAAAAATCCTACGAGCAGTACTTC.